These 20 T cell receptor beta chains came from one sample sequenced in a study of T cells in Graves' hyperthyroidism and ophthalmopathy. There were TCR beta CDR3 regions amplified from RNA transcripts. Carried out on the TCR CDR3, a first-round RT-PCR used the HTBI primer set. TCRdb re-called the multiplex PCR reads with MiXCR, one entry per CDR3 protein. The repertoire has approximately 600,000 distinct CDR3 sequences, under 20% of them found once; the top ten carry around 3.9%. What was sequenced was blood. Receptors were obtained from a woman aged 25-40 years with Graves' hyperthyroidism.

For the CDR3, the DNA is TGTGCCAGCAGTGAAGCCCTGGTCAGTGGAAAACTGTTTTTT. Residues: CASSEALVSGKLFF. This chain uses TRBV6-1 with TRBJ1-4; no firm D call. The germline V and J ends were trimmed by 0 bases and 10 bases, with 12 bases remaining between them. Germline V lookup: CDR1 MNHNS, CDR2 SASEGT. The CDR3 loop spans 14 amino acids.

This clonotype was seen many times. The chain combines TRBV7-2 with TRBJ1-2; D remains ambiguous. The length of the CDR3 is 13 residues. V was cut by 3 bases and J by 7 bases, with 12 bases left in between. The germline CDR1 and CDR2 sequences are SGHTA and FQGNSA. The CDR3 region is CASSFGGWGGYTF. In nucleotides, the CDR3 is TGTGCCAGCAGCTTCGGAGGTTGGGGTGGCTACACCTTC.

This sequence joins TRBV9 and TRBJ2-2, with D tentatively TRBD1 (6 bases). This CDR3 has 16 amino acids. Germline loops: CDR1 SGDLS, CDR2 YYNGEE. V was clipped by 3 bases and J by 6 bases, with 18 bases between them. CDR3 residues: CASSASGVDAAGELFF. CDR3 nucleotide sequence: TGTGCCAGCAGCGCCTCAGGGGTGGATGCGGCCGGGGAGCTGTTTTTT.

The rearrangement links TRBV19 to TRBJ2-1, with D perhaps TRBD2 (5 bases). CDR3 length: 15 amino acids. Trimming shortened V by 5 bases and J by 6 bases, and 17 bases separated the two germline ends. CDR1 is LNHDA and CDR2 is SQIVND in the germline V gene (reference sequence). The CDR3 DNA is TGTGCCAGTAGTCAAAGGCGGGCCTCAGGCAATGAGCAGTTCTTC. It specifies CASSQRRASGNEQFF.

The table lists this clonotype with many counts. This sequence joins TRBV13 and TRBJ1-5; 7 bases map to TRBD1. Germline assignment: CDR1 PRHDT and CDR2 FYEKMQ (reference sequence). This CDR3 is built from 14 residues. V lost 6 bases to trimming and J lost 1 base; unmatched junction nucleotides: 3. CDR3: CASRKQGSNQPQHF. CDR3 in DNA: TGTGCCAGCAGGAAACAGGGGAGCAATCAGCCCCAGCATTTT.

With regard to this clonotype: The final CDR3 position lacks the conserved phenylalanine or tryptophan, pointing to a likely read error. The J gene is TRBJ2-3, the V gene TRBV28; 11 nucleotides line up with TRBD2. Germline V gene lookup returns CDR1 MDHEN and CDR2 SYDVKM. V lost 2 bases and J lost 2; bases outside the gene matches: 6. CDR3 length equals 17 residues. In DNA form, the CDR3 reads TGTGCCAGCAGTTTAGGTACTAGCGGGAGAAACACAGATACGCAGTATTCT. Encoded protein: CASSLGTSGRNTDTQYS.

This clonotype turned up a few times. A much larger clone differs by one base, so this may be a read error. The chain recombines TRBV9 with TRBJ1-5; the D is unclear. Trimming left V 0 bases short and J 4 bases short, with 5 bases between. The CDR3 is 13 amino acids. The V gene's germline CDR1 is SGDLS and CDR2 YYNGEE. The CDR3 bases are TGTGCCAGCAGCGTAGCCGAGAATCAGCCCCAGCATTTT. It encodes CASSVAENQPQHF.

This clonotype was recorded a few times. The V and J genes are TRBV4-3 and TRBJ2-7; D is possibly TRBD1 or TRBD2 (5 bases each). CDR3 length: 13 amino acids. Trimming pared 4 bases from V and 4 bases from J, leaving 11 bases between. Germline CDR1 reads LGHNA; CDR2 reads YSLEER. This CDR3 reads CASSRDVQYEQYF. The CDR3 nucleotides read TGCGCCAGCAGCCGGGACGTACAATACGAGCAGTACTTC.

This clonotype came up many times. The CDR3 spells CASSDRAGGEKLFF. The CDR3 region has the DNA TGTGCCAGCAGTGATCGGGCAGGGGGGGAAAAACTGTTTTTT. The chain links TRBV2 to TRBJ1-4; 7 bases line up with TRBD1. The CDR3 loop spans 14 amino acids. In germline, CDR1 is SNHLY, CDR2 FYNNEI. Losses at the gene ends were 3 bases for V and 8 bases for J; bases not matched to a gene: 6.

V is TRBV6-1 and J is TRBJ1-1; 8 nucleotides align to TRBD1. With 7 bases clipped from V and 11 bases from J, the junction kept 6 bases outside the gene matches. Looked up from germline, CDR1 is MNHNS and CDR2 is SASEGT. This CDR3 is 11 amino acids long. The CDR3 loop is CASTSTGEAFF. For the CDR3, the DNA is TGTGCCAGCACCTCGACAGGGGAGGCTTTCTTT.

This clonotype was seen a handful of times. This chain joins TRBV7-9 and TRBJ1-2, with D possibly being TRBD1 (6 bases). CDR1 and CDR2 from the germline V gene are SEHNR and FQNEAQ (reference sequence). V was pared by 4 bases and J by 6 bases, with 12 bases between. CDR3 length: 13 residues. CDR3 loop: CASSSDRNHGYTF. Here the CDR3 DNA reads TGTGCCAGCAGCTCGGACAGAAACCATGGCTACACCTTC.

The V call is TRBV3-1, the J call TRBJ2-1, with D maybe TRBD1 (5 bases). Germline values: CDR1 LGHDT, CDR2 YNNKEL (reference sequence). V was pared by 5 bases and J by 10 bases, with 12 bases between. This CDR3 contains 12 residues. The chain's CDR3 is CASSSVGEEQFF. The CDR3 DNA reads TGTGCCAGCAGCTCCGTAGGGGAAGAGCAGTTCTTC.

This clonotype was recorded many times. The chain uses TRBV6-2 or TRBV6-3 and TRBJ2-7, with TRBD2 identical over 10 bases. Germline V CDR1 and CDR2: MNHEY, SVGEGT. Trimming took 0 bases from V and 4 from J; bases not matched to a gene: 6. This CDR3 is built from 16 residues. CDR3 sequence: CASSYSKASGGYEQYF. The DNA of the CDR3 is TGTGCCAGCAGTTACTCGAAGGCTAGCGGGGGTTACGAGCAGTACTTC.

This clonotype has more than one count but fewer than ten. V gene TRBV20-1 combines with J gene TRBJ2-3; TRBD2 aligns across 7 bases. The ends lost 3 bases at V and 2 bases at J; junction bases unmatched: 5. CDR1 and CDR2 (germline): DFQATT, SNEGSKA (reference sequence). This CDR3 contains 14 residues. This CDR3 reads CSASPAGPTDTQYF. The CDR3 DNA reads as TGCAGTGCTAGTCCAGCGGGACCCACAGATACGCAGTATTTT.

There are many counts of this clonotype. The chain couples TRBV28 to TRBJ2-3; possibly TRBD1 for D (5 bases). Trimming removed 7 bases from V and 4 bases from J, with 15 bases in between. Germline CDR1 is MDHEN and CDR2 is SYDVKM. The CDR3 runs to 14 residues. CDR3 coding DNA: TGTGCCAGCATGAAGGACATCCCCCCAGATACGCAGTATTTT. Translation: CASMKDIPPDTQYF.

The chain recombines TRBV20-1 with TRBJ1-5; no reliable D call. The germline gives CDR1 DFQATT, CDR2 SNEGSKA (reference sequence). The CDR3 loop spans 16 amino acids. Trimming removed 0 bases at V and 4 bases at J, with 16 bases between. The CDR3 DNA reads as TGCAGTGCTAGAGACCGGGAGGACCCCCGAAATCAGCCCCAGCATTTT. Translated, it gives CSARDREDPRNQPQHF.

This clonotype was seen a few times. The CDR3 here is CASPKRGAKGAGEQFF. DNA of the CDR3: TGTGCCAGCCCAAAAAGAGGCGCAAAGGGTGCAGGTGAGCAGTTCTTC. J is TRBJ2-1 and V is TRBV28; D not certain. Trimming stripped 8 bases from V and 9 bases from J, with 26 bases between. The CDR3 runs 16 residues. Germline V gene sequence: CDR1 MDHEN, CDR2 SYDVKM. The full variable domain, with the rest looked up from reference TRBV28 and TRBJ2-1, is DVKVTQSSRYLVKRTGEKVFLECVQDMDHENMFWYRQDPGLGLRLIYFSYDVKMKEKGDIPEGYSVSREKKERFSLILESASTNQTSMYLCASPKRGAKGAGEQFFGPGTRLTVL.

This clonotype was observed a handful of times. The rearrangement joins TRBV6-1 to TRBJ2-1, with TRBD1 matching 9 bases. Germline V gene lookup returns CDR1 MNHNS and CDR2 SASEGT. The CDR3 consists of 14 residues. V dropped 6 bases and J dropped 7; count of bases not matched to a gene: 7. The CDR3 sequence is CASRALGQGNEQFF. The CDR3 DNA sequence: TGTGCCAGCAGGGCCCTTGGACAGGGGAATGAGCAGTTCTTC.

This clonotype was counted at least ten times. The chain has TRBV20-1 and TRBJ2-1; TRBD2 aligns across 7 bases. CDR1 is DFQATT, CDR2 SNEGSKA, per germline (reference sequence). J gave up 9 bases and V 1 base, and 6 bases lay outside the gene matches. This CDR3 contains 13 residues. The CDR3 DNA is TGCAGTGCTAGAGGACTAGCATCAAGTGAGCAGTTCTTC. This gives the protein CSARGLASSEQFF.

This chain connects TRBV9 to TRBJ2-5; D uncertain. Trimming left V 4 bases short and J 1 base short, with 20 bases between. This CDR3 spans 17 amino acids. Looked up from germline, CDR1 is SGDLS and CDR2 is YYNGEE. The CDR3 DNA reads TGTGCCAGCAGCCCCCGCCGCAGCCTCCAAGGCCAAGAGACCCAGTACTTC. Translated, it gives CASSPRRSLQGQETQYF.